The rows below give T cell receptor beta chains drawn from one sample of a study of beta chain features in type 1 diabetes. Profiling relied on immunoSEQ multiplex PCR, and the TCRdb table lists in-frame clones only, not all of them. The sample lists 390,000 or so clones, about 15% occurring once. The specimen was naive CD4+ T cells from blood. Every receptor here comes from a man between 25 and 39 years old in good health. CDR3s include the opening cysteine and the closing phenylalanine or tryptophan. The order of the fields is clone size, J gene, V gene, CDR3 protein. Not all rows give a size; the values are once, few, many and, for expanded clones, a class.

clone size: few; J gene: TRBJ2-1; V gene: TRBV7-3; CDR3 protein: CASSQTGPEQFF
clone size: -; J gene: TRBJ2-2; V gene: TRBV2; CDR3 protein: CASRMMGGLGPRGGTGELFF
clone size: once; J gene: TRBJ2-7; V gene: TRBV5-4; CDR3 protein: CASSARDRGLSYEQYF
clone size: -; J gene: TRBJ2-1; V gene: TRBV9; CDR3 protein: CASSPRTAGAGEQFF
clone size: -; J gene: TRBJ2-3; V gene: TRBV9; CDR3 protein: CASSVGGDRADTQYF
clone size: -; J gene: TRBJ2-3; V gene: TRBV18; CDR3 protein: CASSPVDTQYF
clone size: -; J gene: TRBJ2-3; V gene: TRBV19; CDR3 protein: CASRSGGFTDTQYF
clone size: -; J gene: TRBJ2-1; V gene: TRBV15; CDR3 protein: CATSRDPRRSYNEQFF
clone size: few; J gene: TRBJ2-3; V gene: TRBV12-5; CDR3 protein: CASGSGLSTDTQYF
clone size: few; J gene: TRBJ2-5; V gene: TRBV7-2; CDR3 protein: CASSPERFQETQYF
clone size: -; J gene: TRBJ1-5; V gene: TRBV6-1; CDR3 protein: CASSVVEPQHF
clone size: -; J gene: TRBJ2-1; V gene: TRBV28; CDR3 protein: CASSFVNPNEQFF
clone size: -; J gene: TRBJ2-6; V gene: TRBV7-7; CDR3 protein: CASSLQANDRAGANVLTF
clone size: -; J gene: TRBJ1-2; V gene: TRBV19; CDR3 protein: CASSSTGDVNYGYTF
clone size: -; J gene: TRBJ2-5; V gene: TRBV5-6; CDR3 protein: CASSLAKEHQETQYF
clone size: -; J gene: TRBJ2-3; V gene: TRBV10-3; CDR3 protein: CASWTGSTDTQYF
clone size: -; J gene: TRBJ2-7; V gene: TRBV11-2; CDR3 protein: CASSFLAGYEQYF
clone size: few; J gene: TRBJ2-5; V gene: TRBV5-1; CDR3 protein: CASSFEGMRETQYF
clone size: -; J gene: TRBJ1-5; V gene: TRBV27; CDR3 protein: CASSRTTGNNQPQHF
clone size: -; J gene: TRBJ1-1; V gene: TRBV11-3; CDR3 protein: CAPAQGIGEAFF
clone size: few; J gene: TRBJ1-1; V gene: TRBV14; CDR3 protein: CASSQRQGGEAFF
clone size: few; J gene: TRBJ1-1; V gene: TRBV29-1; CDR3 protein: CSVEWGMLTEAFF
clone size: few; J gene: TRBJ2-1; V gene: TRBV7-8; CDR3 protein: CASSLAGAGGTNEQFF
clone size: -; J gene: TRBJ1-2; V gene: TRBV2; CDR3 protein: CASSAISYTF
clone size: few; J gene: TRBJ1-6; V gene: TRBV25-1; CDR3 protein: CASSEGGAYNSPLHF